The 15 T cell receptor beta chains below were found in one sample sequenced in a study of regulatory T cells. The PCR used 52 TRBV and 13 TRBJ primers. Assay: immunoSEQ multiplex PCR; the TCRdb copy retains only in-frame clones and omits some. The top ten clones hold 25% to 35% of a sample with roughly 15,000 clones, about 92% of them seen once. The sequenced sample was CD8+ T cells sorted from blood. The receptor source for this set is a person aged 18-30 years with CD3G deficiency.

This rearrangement joins TRBV7-6 to TRBJ2-7, with D possibly called TRBD1 or TRBD2 (5 bases each). This CDR3 is built from 15 residues. The germline V gene encodes CDR1 SGHVS and CDR2 FNYEAQ. Trimming removed 1 base from V and 7 bases from J, with 17 bases in between. CDR3 in amino acids: CASSLGGATAEEQYF. The CDR3 bases are TGTGCCAGCAGCTTAGGAGGGGCTACGGCAGAGGAGCAGTACTTC. Full variable domain (rest looked up from reference TRBV7-6 and TRBJ2-7): GAGVSQSPRYKVTKRGQDVALRCDPISGHVSLYWYRQALGQGPEFLTYFNYEAQQDKSGLPNDRFSAERPEGSISTLTIQRTEQRDSAMYRCASSLGGATAEEQYFGPGTRLTVT.

The rearrangement uses TRBV6-1 and TRBJ2-7; 8 bases match TRBD1. CDR3 length: 15 residues. Per the germline V gene, CDR1 is MNHNS and CDR2 is SASEGT. V lost 1 base to trimming and J lost 6 bases; unmatched junction nucleotides: 8. The CDR3 DNA follows: TGTGCCAGCAGTGAAGTAGGACAGGGATCGAGCGAGCAGTACTTC. It codes for CASSEVGQGSSEQYF.

This sequence joins TRBV6-6 and TRBJ1-1, with D possibly TRBD1 on 5 matching bases. V lost 2 bases and J 8 bases, leaving 12 bases between the germline ends. CDR3 length: 13 amino acids. From germline, CDR1 is MNHNY and CDR2 SVGAGI (reference sequence). DNA of the CDR3: TGTGCCAGCAGTTACGGTGAGCAGGGAGAAGCTTTCTTT. It translates to CASSYGEQGEAFF.

A single count supports this clone. The gene calls are TRBV18 and TRBJ2-5, with a tentative D call TRBD2 (5 bases). Germline V gene sequence: CDR1 KGHSH, CDR2 LQKENI. The V end lost 1 base, the J end lost 1 base, and 10 bases lay between the germline ends. The CDR3 extends over 15 amino acids. CDR3 in amino acids: CASSPLEDSQETQYF. In nucleotides, the CDR3 is TGTGCCAGCTCACCACTAGAGGACTCCCAAGAGACCCAGTACTTC.

The sample holds one count of this clone. J is TRBJ1-1 and V is TRBV5-1; a weak D match, TRBD1 (5 bases). Germline V gene lookup returns CDR1 SGHRS and CDR2 YFSETQ. The V end was cut by 10 bases, the J end by 3 bases, with 13 bases between. The CDR3 totals 12 residues. The CDR3 DNA reads as TGCGCCTCCATGGGGGGAGACACTGAAGCTTTCTTT. It codes for CASMGGDTEAFF.

For the CDR3, the DNA is TGCGCCAGCAGCTTGGAATTATCCACAGATACGCAGTATTTT. Amino acids: CASSLELSTDTQYF. The V and J genes are TRBV5-1 and TRBJ2-3; no firm D call. The CDR3 has 14 amino acids. V lost 0 bases, J lost 2 bases, and 7 bases lay in between. Per the germline V gene, CDR1 is SGHRS and CDR2 is YFSETQ. The whole variable domain, filled in from reference TRBV5-1 and TRBJ2-3, reads KAGVTQTPRYLIKTRGQQVTLSCSPISGHRSVSWYQQTPGQGLQFLFEYFSETQRNKGNFPGRFSGRQFSNSRSEMNVSTLELGDSALYLCASSLELSTDTQYFGPGTRLTVL.

The gene calls are TRBV28 and TRBJ2-5, with D perhaps matching TRBD2 (6 bases). The DNA end favors TRBJ2-7, so the J call may be wrong. The CDR3 is 14 residues long. The germline CDR1 and CDR2 sequences are MDHEN and SYDVKM. The CDR3 region is CASSGGASRYEQYF. In DNA, the CDR3 is TGTGCCAGCAGTGGCGGGGCTAGCAGGTACGAGCAGTACTTC.

The V call is TRBV10-2, the J call TRBJ2-5, with a possible D match to TRBD2 (6 bases). Trimming took 6 bases from V and 5 from J, leaving 7 bases between them. The CDR3 runs to 11 residues. CDR1 WSHSY and CDR2 SAAADI come from the germline V gene. The CDR3 DNA reads as TGCGCCAGCAGGGAGGGGGAGACCCAGTACTTC. Translating gives CASREGETQYF.

The V call is TRBV5-4, the J call TRBJ1-1, with no clear D. CDR1 is SGHNT and CDR2 is YYREEE in the germline V gene (reference sequence). Between the trimmed V and J ends, which lost 6 bases and 1 base, there was a span of 13 bases. CDR3 size: 14 residues. CDR3 loop: CASTPDVGNTEAFF. DNA of the CDR3: TGTGCCAGCACCCCCGATGTTGGGAACACTGAAGCTTTCTTT.

The CDR3 reads CATDGGLYNEQFF. The CDR3 bases are TGTGCCACTGACGGGGGGCTATACAATGAGCAGTTCTTC. The J gene is TRBJ2-1, the V gene TRBV19; possible D gene TRBD2, 7 bases. This CDR3 has 13 residues. V lost 10 bases, J lost 4 bases, and 14 bases lay in between. Germline-derived CDR1 and CDR2 are LNHDA and SQIVND (reference sequence).

The chain couples TRBV28 to TRBJ1-1, with D perhaps matching TRBD1 (6 bases). The V gene lost 6 bases and the J gene lost 5 bases, with 16 bases spanning the gap. From germline, CDR1 is MDHEN and CDR2 SYDVKM. This CDR3 has 14 residues. CDR3 residues: CASRPTGLGTEAFF. As DNA, the CDR3 is TGTGCCAGCAGGCCTACAGGGTTGGGGACTGAAGCTTTCTTT.

This clone appeared once. The genes are TRBV28 and TRBJ2-1; unclear D gene. The CDR3 covers 14 residues. The V gene's germline CDR1 is MDHEN and CDR2 SYDVKM. V lost 5 bases and J lost 5, with 13 bases in between. Here the CDR3 DNA reads TGTGCCAGCAGTCCCCTGTTCCTTCACAATGAGCAGTTCTTC. Translated, it gives CASSPLFLHNEQFF.

The V gene is TRBV9, the J gene TRBJ2-1, with TRBD2 matching over 8 bases. The CDR3 sequence is 15 residues long. V was pared by 5 bases and J by 9 bases, with 13 bases of the junction left unmatched. Germline CDR1 and CDR2: SGDLS and YYNGEE. The CDR3: CASSGEGAGDIEQFF. In DNA, the CDR3 is TGTGCCAGCAGTGGCGAGGGAGCGGGGGACATTGAGCAGTTCTTC.

CDR3 DNA sequence: TGTGCCAGTAAGAGAGCAGGGCCCGAGGAGACCCAGTACTTC. It translates to CASKRAGPEETQYF. This sequence joins TRBV19 and TRBJ2-5; tentatively, D is TRBD1 (5 bases). Germline-derived CDR1 and CDR2 are LNHDA and SQIVND (reference sequence). The CDR3 covers 14 residues. Trimming removed 7 bases at V and 5 bases at J, with 17 bases between.

CDR3 sequence: CASSHDPYEQYF. CDR3 nucleotides: TGTGCCAGCAGCCATGACCCATACGAGCAGTACTTC. The V gene is TRBV14, the J gene TRBJ2-7; D gene ambiguous. The CDR3 sequence is 12 residues long. Deletions cut 3 bases from V and 4 bases from J, with 7 bases between. Germline loops: CDR1 SGHDN, CDR2 FVKESK.